This T cell receptor beta chain came from a study of blood T cell repertoires in COVID-19. The wider study: Sources were T cells, B-cell-depleted T cells, or PBMCs; the material itself was cDNA or gDNA.

The V end was cut by 7 bases, the J end by 8 bases, with 18 bases between. Looked up from germline, CDR1 is MNHEY and CDR2 is SVGAGI. The CDR3 contains 13 residues. Original handling: How many nucleated cells were present was estimated from reference gene primer amplification. Assay used: immunoSEQ multiplex PCR; TCRdb lists only in-frame clones, some missing. V, J and clone size were drawn from that table, and D and trimming were deduced from the DNA. This repertoire shows under 95,000 clones, under 85% found once; its top ten account for more than 2%. The chain joins TRBV6-5 to TRBJ2-7, with D possibly TRBD2 on 6 matching bases. The TCR comes from a woman aged 70-85 years with acute or convalescent COVID-19. The material sequenced was peripheral blood. Here the CDR3 reads CASNGGAGTKQYF. In DNA form, the CDR3 reads TGTGCCAGCAATGGAGGGGCCGGCACCAAGCAGTACTTC.